This section outlines one T cell receptor (beta chain) sequence together with its context. TCRdb keeps only in-frame clones here, not all; method: immunoSEQ multiplex PCR. The table has about 2,200,000 clones, under 95% seen once; the top ten hold roughly 1.8%. These data come from a study of shared clonotypes between healthy human individuals. Terminally differentiated effector memory CD45RA+ cells were excluded from the naive CD8 cells, which were CD45RO-negative and positively selected for CCR7. Each donor was a Caucasian adult residing in Nashville, Tennessee. This CDR3 is built from 14 residues. Germline V gene sequence: CDR1 SEHNR, CDR2 FQNEAQ (reference sequence). The V gene lost 1 base and the J gene lost 6 bases, with 10 bases spanning the gap.

The clonotype was recovered from a man between 18 and 29 years old in good health. Some clones in this sample may be carry-over from other donors' samples. The sample taken for sequencing was naive CD8+ T cells from PBMCs. The chain links TRBV7-9 to TRBJ2-1, with a weak D call TRBD1 (6 bases). DNA for the CDR3: TGTGCCAGCAGCTTAGGTGTAGGGGGCAATGAGCAGTTCTTC. Translating gives CASSLGVGGNEQFF.